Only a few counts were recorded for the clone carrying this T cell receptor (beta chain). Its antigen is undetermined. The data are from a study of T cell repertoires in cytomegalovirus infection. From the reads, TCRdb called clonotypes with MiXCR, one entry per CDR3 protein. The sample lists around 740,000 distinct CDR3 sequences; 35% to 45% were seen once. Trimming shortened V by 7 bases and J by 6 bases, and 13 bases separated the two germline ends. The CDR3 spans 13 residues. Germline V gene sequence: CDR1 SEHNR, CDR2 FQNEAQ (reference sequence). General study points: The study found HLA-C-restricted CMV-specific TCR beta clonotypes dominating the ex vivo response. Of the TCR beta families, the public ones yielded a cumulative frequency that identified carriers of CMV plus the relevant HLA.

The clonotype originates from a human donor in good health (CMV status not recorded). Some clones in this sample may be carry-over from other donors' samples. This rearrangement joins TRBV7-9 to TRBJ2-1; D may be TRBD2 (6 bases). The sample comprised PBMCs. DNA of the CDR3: TGTGCCAGCACCCCCGACGGGAGCAATGAGCAGTTCTTC. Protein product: CASTPDGSNEQFF.